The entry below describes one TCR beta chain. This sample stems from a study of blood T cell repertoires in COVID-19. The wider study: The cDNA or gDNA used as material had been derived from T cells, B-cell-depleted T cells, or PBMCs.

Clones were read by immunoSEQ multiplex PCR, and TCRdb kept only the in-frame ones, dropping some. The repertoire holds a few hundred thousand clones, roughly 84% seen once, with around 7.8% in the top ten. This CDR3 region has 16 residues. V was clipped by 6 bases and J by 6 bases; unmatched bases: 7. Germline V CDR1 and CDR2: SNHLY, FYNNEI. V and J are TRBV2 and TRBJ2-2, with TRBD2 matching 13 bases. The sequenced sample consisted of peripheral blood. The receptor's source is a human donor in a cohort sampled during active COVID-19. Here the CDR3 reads CASRQLAGGISGELFF. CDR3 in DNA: TGTGCCAGCAGGCAACTAGCGGGAGGGATTTCCGGGGAGCTGTTTTTT.